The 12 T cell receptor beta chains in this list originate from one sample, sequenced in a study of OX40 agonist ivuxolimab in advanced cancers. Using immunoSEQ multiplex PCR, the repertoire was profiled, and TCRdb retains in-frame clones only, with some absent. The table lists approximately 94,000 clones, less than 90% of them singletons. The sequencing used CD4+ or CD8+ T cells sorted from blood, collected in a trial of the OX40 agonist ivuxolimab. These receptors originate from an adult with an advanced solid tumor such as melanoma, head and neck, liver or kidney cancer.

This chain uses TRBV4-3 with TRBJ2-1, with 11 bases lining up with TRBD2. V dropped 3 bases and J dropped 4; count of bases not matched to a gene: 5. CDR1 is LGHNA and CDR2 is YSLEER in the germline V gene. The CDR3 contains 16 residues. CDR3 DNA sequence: TGCGCCAGCAGCCACCCACTAGCGGGGGAGTACAATGAGCAGTTCTTC. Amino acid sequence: CASSHPLAGEYNEQFF.

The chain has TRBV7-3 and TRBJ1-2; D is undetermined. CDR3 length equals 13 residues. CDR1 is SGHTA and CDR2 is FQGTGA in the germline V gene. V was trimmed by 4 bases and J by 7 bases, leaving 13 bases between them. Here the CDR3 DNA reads TGTGCCAGCAGCTCCCAAGGCGGGGTTGGCTACACCTTC. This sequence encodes CASSSQGGVGYTF.

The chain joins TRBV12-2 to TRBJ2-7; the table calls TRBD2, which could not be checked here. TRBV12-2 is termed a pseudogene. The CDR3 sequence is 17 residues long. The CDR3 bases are TGTGCAAGTCGCTCACCCCCCGGACTAGTCAAACCCTACGAGCAGTACGTC. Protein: CASRSPPGLVKPYEQYV.

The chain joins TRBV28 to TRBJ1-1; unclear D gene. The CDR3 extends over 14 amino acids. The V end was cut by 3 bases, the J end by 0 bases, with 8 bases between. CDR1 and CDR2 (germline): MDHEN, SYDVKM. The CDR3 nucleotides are TGTGCCAGCAGTTTCTACACACTGAACACTGAAGCTTTCTTT. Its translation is CASSFYTLNTEAFF.

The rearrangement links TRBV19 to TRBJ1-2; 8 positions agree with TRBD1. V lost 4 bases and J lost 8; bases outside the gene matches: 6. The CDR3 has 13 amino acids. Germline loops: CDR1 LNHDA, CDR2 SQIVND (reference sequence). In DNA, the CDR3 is TGTGCCAGTAGTACCGGACAGGGCAAAGGCTACACCTTC. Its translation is CASSTGQGKGYTF.

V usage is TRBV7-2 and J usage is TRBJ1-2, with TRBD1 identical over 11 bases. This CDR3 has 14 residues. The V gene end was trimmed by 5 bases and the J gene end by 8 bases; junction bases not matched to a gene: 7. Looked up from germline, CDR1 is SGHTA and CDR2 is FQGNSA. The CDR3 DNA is TGTGCCAGCAGCCCGGGGACAGGGGGGGACGGCTACACCTTC. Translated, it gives CASSPGTGGDGYTF.

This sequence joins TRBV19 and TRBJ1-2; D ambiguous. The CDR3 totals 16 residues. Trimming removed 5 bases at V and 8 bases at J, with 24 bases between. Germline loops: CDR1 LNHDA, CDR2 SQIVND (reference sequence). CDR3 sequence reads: CASSLRGTEDLIGYTF. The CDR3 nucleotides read TGTGCCAGTAGTCTCCGGGGTACTGAAGACCTGATCGGCTACACCTTC. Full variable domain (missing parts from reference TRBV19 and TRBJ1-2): DGGITQSPKYLFRKEGQNVTLSCEQNLNHDAMYWYRQDPGQGLRLIYYSQIVNDFQKGDIAEGYSVSREKKESFPLTVTSAQKNPTAFYLCASSLRGTEDLIGYTFGSGTRLTVV.

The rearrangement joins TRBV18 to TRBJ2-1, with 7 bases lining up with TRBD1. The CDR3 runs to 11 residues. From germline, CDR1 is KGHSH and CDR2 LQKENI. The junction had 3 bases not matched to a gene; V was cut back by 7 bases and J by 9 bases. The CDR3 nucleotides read TGTGCCAGCTTCACAGGGGCTGAGCAGTTCTTC. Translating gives CASFTGAEQFF.

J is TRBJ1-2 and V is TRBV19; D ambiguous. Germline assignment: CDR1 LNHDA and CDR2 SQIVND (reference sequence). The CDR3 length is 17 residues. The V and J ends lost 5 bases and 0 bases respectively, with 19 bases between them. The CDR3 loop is CASSYSFQAAANYGYTF. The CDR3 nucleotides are TGTGCCAGTAGTTATAGTTTCCAGGCTGCCGCTAACTATGGCTACACCTTC.

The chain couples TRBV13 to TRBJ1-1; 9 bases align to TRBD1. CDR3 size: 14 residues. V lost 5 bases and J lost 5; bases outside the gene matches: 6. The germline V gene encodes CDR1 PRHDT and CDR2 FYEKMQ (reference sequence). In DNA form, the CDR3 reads TGTGCCAGCAGCCCCGGACAGGGGAAAACTGAAGCTTTCTTT. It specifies CASSPGQGKTEAFF.

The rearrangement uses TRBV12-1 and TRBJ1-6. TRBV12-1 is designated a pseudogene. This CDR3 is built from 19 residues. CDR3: CASSSRLGGGTRDNSPLHF. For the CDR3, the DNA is TGTGCCAGCAGCTCGCGGTTGGGCGGGGGAACGAGGGATAATTCACCCCTCCACTTT.

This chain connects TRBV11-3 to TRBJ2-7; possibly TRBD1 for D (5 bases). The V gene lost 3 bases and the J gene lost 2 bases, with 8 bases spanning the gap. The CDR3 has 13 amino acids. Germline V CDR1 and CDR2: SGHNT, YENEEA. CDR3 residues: CASSFTGTYEQYF. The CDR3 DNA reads TGTGCCAGCAGCTTTACAGGTACCTACGAGCAGTACTTC.